A selection of T cell receptor beta chains follows, all from one sample in a study of blood T cell repertoires in COVID-19. Produced via immunoSEQ multiplex PCR; TCRdb's table is partial and in-frame only. The table has about 140,000 clones, around 80% seen once. The sample consisted of peripheral blood. The receptor source for this set is a woman aged 55 to 70 with acute or convalescent COVID-19. CDR3s include the opening cysteine and the closing phenylalanine or tryptophan. The order of the fields is CDR3 protein, CDR3 DNA, clone size, J gene, V gene, D gene. The D gene is left open where the match is weak. The size of a clone is reported for some rows only, either as once, few or many, or as a class for expanded clones.

cdr3_aa: CASSLVSGNGYTF
cdr3_nt: TGTGCCAGCAGCTTAGTTTCAGGGAACGGCTACACCTTC
clone_size: -
j_call: TRBJ1-2
v_call: TRBV7-9
d_call: -

cdr3_aa: CASSLGPYNQPQHF
cdr3_nt: TGTGCCAGCAGCTTAGGGCCGTACAATCAGCCCCAGCATTTT
clone_size: -
j_call: TRBJ1-5
v_call: TRBV7-2
d_call: -

cdr3_aa: CASSLPLSGLTTDTQYF
cdr3_nt: TGTGCCAGCAGTTTACCCTTAAGCGGGTTAACCACAGATACGCAGTATTTT
clone_size: -
j_call: TRBJ2-3
v_call: TRBV28
d_call: -

cdr3_aa: CASSRERSAQETQYF
cdr3_nt: TGTGCCAGCAGCCGTGAACGAAGCGCCCAAGAGACCCAGTACTTC
clone_size: few
j_call: TRBJ2-5
v_call: TRBV4-2
d_call: -

cdr3_aa: CASSGREPDTQYF
cdr3_nt: TGTGCCAGCAGCGGGCGGGAGCCAGATACGCAGTATTTT
clone_size: -
j_call: TRBJ2-3
v_call: TRBV9
d_call: TRBD2

cdr3_aa: CASSPSGFTDTQYF
cdr3_nt: TGTGCCAGCAGCCCCTCGGGTTTCACAGATACGCAGTATTTT
clone_size: -
j_call: TRBJ2-3
v_call: TRBV9
d_call: -

cdr3_aa: CASSPSGREQYF
cdr3_nt: TGTGCCAGCAGTCCCAGCGGGAGGGAGCAGTACTTC
clone_size: -
j_call: TRBJ2-7
v_call: TRBV27
d_call: TRBD2

cdr3_aa: CASSVGPDTQYF
cdr3_nt: TGTGCCAGCTCAGTGGGCCCAGATACGCAGTATTTT
clone_size: -
j_call: TRBJ2-3
v_call: TRBV18
d_call: -

cdr3_aa: CASSLAGLTGTVLEQYF
cdr3_nt: TGTGCCAGCAGCTTAGCAGGACTTACAGGGACCGTCCTCGAGCAGTACTTC
clone_size: -
j_call: TRBJ2-7
v_call: TRBV7-9
d_call: -

cdr3_aa: CSAFRRGRGTEAFF
cdr3_nt: TGCAGCGCCTTTAGGAGGGGGCGAGGCACTGAAGCTTTCTTT
clone_size: -
j_call: TRBJ1-1
v_call: TRBV29-1
d_call: TRBD1

cdr3_aa: CASSPTDRGHEKLFF
cdr3_nt: TGCGCCAGCAGCCCCACTGACAGGGGGCATGAAAAACTGTTTTTT
clone_size: -
j_call: TRBJ1-4
v_call: TRBV5-1
d_call: TRBD1

cdr3_aa: CASSPVTGVETQYF
cdr3_nt: TGTGCCAGCAGTCCGGTGACAGGGGTGGAGACCCAGTACTTC
clone_size: -
j_call: TRBJ2-5
v_call: TRBV27
d_call: TRBD1

cdr3_aa: CASSTLPGQADNEQFF
cdr3_nt: TGTGCCAGTAGTACCCTTCCGGGACAGGCAGACAATGAGCAGTTCTTC
clone_size: -
j_call: TRBJ2-1
v_call: TRBV19
d_call: TRBD1

cdr3_aa: CASSQEVALSYEQYF
cdr3_nt: TGCGCCAGCAGCCAAGAGGTTGCGTTATCCTACGAGCAGTACTTC
clone_size: -
j_call: TRBJ2-7
v_call: TRBV4-1
d_call: -

cdr3_aa: CASSNGLAGDPTDTQYF
cdr3_nt: TGCGCCAGCAGCAACGGACTAGCGGGAGACCCCACAGATACGCAGTATTTT
clone_size: once
j_call: TRBJ2-3
v_call: TRBV5-1
d_call: TRBD2

cdr3_aa: CASRGTSGSTDTQYF
cdr3_nt: TGCGCCAGCAGGGGGACTAGCGGAAGCACAGATACGCAGTATTTT
clone_size: -
j_call: TRBJ2-3
v_call: TRBV10-2
d_call: TRBD2

cdr3_aa: CASSPTGIYGYTF
cdr3_nt: TGTGCCAGCAGCCCGACAGGGATCTATGGCTACACCTTC
clone_size: once
j_call: TRBJ1-2
v_call: TRBV12-3/TRBV12-4
d_call: TRBD1

cdr3_aa: CASSLAGLGHEQYF
cdr3_nt: TGTGCCAGCAGCTTAGCGGGACTAGGACACGAGCAGTACTTC
clone_size: few
j_call: TRBJ2-7
v_call: TRBV7-2
d_call: TRBD2

cdr3_aa: CASTNRGELFF
cdr3_nt: TGTGCCAGTACTAACCGCGGGGAGCTGTTTTTT
clone_size: -
j_call: TRBJ2-2
v_call: TRBV19
d_call: -

cdr3_aa: CASSEVRSQGPYGYTF
cdr3_nt: TGTGCCAGCAGTGAAGTAAGGTCACAGGGGCCCTATGGCTACACCTTC
clone_size: -
j_call: TRBJ1-2
v_call: TRBV6-1
d_call: TRBD1

cdr3_aa: CASSSILDRINTGELFF
cdr3_nt: TGTGCCAGCAGCTCGATCCTGGACAGGATAAACACCGGGGAGCTGTTTTTT
clone_size: -
j_call: TRBJ2-2
v_call: TRBV5-6
d_call: TRBD1

cdr3_aa: CASSSGQGLTNEKLFF
cdr3_nt: TGCGCCAGCAGCTCGGGACAGGGTTTAACTAATGAAAAACTGTTTTTT
clone_size: few
j_call: TRBJ1-4
v_call: TRBV5-1
d_call: TRBD1

cdr3_aa: CASSSEGASRYYEQYF
cdr3_nt: TGTGCCAGCAGCTCCGAGGGGGCTAGCCGCTACTACGAGCAGTACTTC
clone_size: -
j_call: TRBJ2-7
v_call: TRBV11-1
d_call: TRBD1

cdr3_aa: CASSQAIGRAYEQYF
cdr3_nt: TGTGCCAGCAGCCAAGCCATCGGGAGGGCTTACGAGCAGTACTTC
clone_size: -
j_call: TRBJ2-7
v_call: TRBV4-2
d_call: TRBD2

cdr3_aa: CASSPGGLAGGPAGELFF
cdr3_nt: TGCGCCAGCAGCCCGGGAGGACTAGCGGGAGGGCCCGCCGGGGAGCTGTTTTTT
clone_size: -
j_call: TRBJ2-2
v_call: TRBV5-1
d_call: TRBD2

cdr3_aa: CASRIQDTSTDTQYF
cdr3_nt: TGTGCCAGCAGGATACAGGATACTAGCACAGATACGCAGTATTTT
clone_size: -
j_call: TRBJ2-3
v_call: TRBV6-5
d_call: -

cdr3_aa: CASSFFRPNRLGDGYTF
cdr3_nt: TGTGCCAGCAGCTTTTTCCGGCCCAACAGGCTAGGTGATGGCTACACCTTC
clone_size: -
j_call: TRBJ1-2
v_call: TRBV7-2
d_call: -

cdr3_aa: CASSPSGPVRAFF
cdr3_nt: TGTGCCAGCAGTCCCAGTGGGCCGGTTAGGGCTTTCTTT
clone_size: -
j_call: TRBJ1-1
v_call: TRBV27
d_call: -

cdr3_aa: CASIQNRGGNEQFF
cdr3_nt: TGTGCCAGCATACAGAACAGGGGGGGTAATGAGCAGTTCTTC
clone_size: few
j_call: TRBJ2-1
v_call: TRBV18
d_call: -

cdr3_aa: CASRRTSGRPVGDEQFF
cdr3_nt: TGTGCCAGCAGACGGACTAGCGGGAGGCCAGTAGGTGATGAGCAGTTCTTC
clone_size: -
j_call: TRBJ2-1
v_call: TRBV13
d_call: TRBD2

cdr3_aa: CASSPQGVRGQGVYGYTF
cdr3_nt: TGCGCCAGCAGCCCCCAAGGTGTCCGGGGACAGGGGGTCTATGGCTACACCTTC
clone_size: -
j_call: TRBJ1-2
v_call: TRBV5-1
d_call: TRBD1

cdr3_aa: CASSRLGLADVYEQYF
cdr3_nt: TGTGCCAGCAGTCGGCTAGGGCTAGCGGACGTCTACGAGCAGTACTTC
clone_size: -
j_call: TRBJ2-7
v_call: TRBV27
d_call: TRBD2

cdr3_aa: CASSFRRAGRGVYGYTF
cdr3_nt: TGTGCCAGCAGTTTTAGAAGGGCGGGCAGGGGGGTCTATGGCTACACCTTC
clone_size: -
j_call: TRBJ1-2
v_call: TRBV28
d_call: TRBD1

cdr3_aa: CASSLVGSWTANTGELFF
cdr3_nt: TGCGCCAGCAGCTTGGTCGGTTCGTGGACAGCCAACACCGGGGAGCTGTTTTTT
clone_size: once
j_call: TRBJ2-2
v_call: TRBV5-1
d_call: -

cdr3_aa: CASQQGEAFNQPQHF
cdr3_nt: TGTGCCAGTCAACAGGGGGAAGCTTTCAATCAGCCCCAGCATTTT
clone_size: few
j_call: TRBJ1-5
v_call: TRBV19
d_call: TRBD1

cdr3_aa: CASSYSGGSQPQHF
cdr3_nt: TGCGCCAGCAGTTATTCAGGGGGCAGTCAGCCCCAGCATTTT
clone_size: -
j_call: TRBJ1-5
v_call: TRBV5-1
d_call: TRBD1

cdr3_aa: CASSLQLSYNEQFF
cdr3_nt: TGTGCCAGCAGTCTACAGCTTTCCTACAATGAGCAGTTCTTC
clone_size: -
j_call: TRBJ2-1
v_call: TRBV7-8
d_call: -

cdr3_aa: CASSPGTSGRGFF
cdr3_nt: TGTGCCAGCAGCCCGGGGACTAGCGGGAGAGGGTTCTTC
clone_size: -
j_call: TRBJ2-1
v_call: TRBV7-8
d_call: TRBD2